This TCR beta chain was sequenced during a study of metastatic and nonmetastatic thyroid tumors. Across the whole study: Samples came from malignant and benign thyroid patients, and repertoires were compared across blood and tumor or nodule tissue. Study-wide results and limits: Relative to benign nodules, malignant thyroid tumors were reportedly characterized by significantly elevated TCR beta diversity in blood and tumor.

This clone has more than one count but fewer than ten. Its matching antigen is unknown. At one end the junction does not follow the germline gene, possibly because of a read error. CDR3 size: 12 residues. Thyroid surgery had not been preceded by any treatment in any patient. In the authors' methods: A classifier of distant metastasis in papillary thyroid cancer was built from CDR3 differences (across clinicopathological groups). TCRdb re-called clones from the PCR reads using MiXCR. These V and J calls are TCRdb output, not the study's own analysis. There are tens of thousands of clones in the sample; under 20% occur only once, and 6.5% to 8.5% lies in the top ten.

The V and J genes are TRBV12-3 or TRBV12-4 and TRBJ2-3; no clear D gene. The sequence came from a female donor with papillary thyroid cancer or a benign thyroid nodule (not recorded which). Some clones in this sample may be carry-over from other donors' samples. The sample was blood. The CDR3: CACSPRWDTQYF. CDR3 sequence (DNA): TGTGCCTGCAGCCCCAGGTGGGATACGCAGTATTTT.